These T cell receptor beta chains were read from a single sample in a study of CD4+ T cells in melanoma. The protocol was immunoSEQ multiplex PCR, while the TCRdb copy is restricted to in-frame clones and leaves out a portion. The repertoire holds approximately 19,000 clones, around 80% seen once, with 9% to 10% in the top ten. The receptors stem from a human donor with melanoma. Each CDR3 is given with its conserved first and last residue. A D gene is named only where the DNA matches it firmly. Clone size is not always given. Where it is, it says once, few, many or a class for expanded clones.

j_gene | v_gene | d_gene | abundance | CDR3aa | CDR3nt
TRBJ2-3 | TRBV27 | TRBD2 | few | CASSLGLAGVDTQYF | TGTGCCAGCAGTCTAGGACTAGCGGGGGTGGATACGCAGTATTTT
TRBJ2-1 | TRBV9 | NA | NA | CASSAPRGEQFF | TGTGCCAGCAGCGCCCCAAGAGGCGAGCAGTTCTTC
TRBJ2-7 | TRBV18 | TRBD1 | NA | CASSPAGTATAYEQYF | TGTGCCAGCTCACCCGCTGGGACAGCTACCGCCTACGAGCAGTACTTC
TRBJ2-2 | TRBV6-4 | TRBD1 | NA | CASRGQGNTGELFF | TGTGCCAGCAGGGGACAGGGGAACACCGGGGAGCTGTTTTTT
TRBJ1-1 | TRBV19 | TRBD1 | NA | CASSIDGVTGMNTEAFF | TGTGCCAGTAGTATAGACGGCGTGACAGGGATGAACACTGAAGCTTTCTTT
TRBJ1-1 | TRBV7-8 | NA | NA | CASSLSVQYTEAFF | TGTGCCAGCAGCCTATCGGTTCAGTACACTGAAGCTTTCTTT
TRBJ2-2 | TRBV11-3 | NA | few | CASSPGAGELFF | TGTGCCAGCAGTCCCGGGGCCGGGGAGCTGTTTTTT
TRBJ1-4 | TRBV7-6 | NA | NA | CASSASGLGKLFF | TGTGCCAGCAGCGCTTCGGGTTTGGGGAAACTGTTTTTT
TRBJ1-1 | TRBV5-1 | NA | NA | CASSLMTENTEAFF | TGCGCCAGCAGCTTGATGACAGAAAACACTGAAGCTTTCTTT
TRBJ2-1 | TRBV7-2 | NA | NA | CASSLRLSQRDEQFF | TGTGCCAGCAGCTTAAGGCTCAGCCAGCGAGATGAGCAGTTCTTC
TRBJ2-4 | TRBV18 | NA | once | CASSPRVSGQTKNIQYF | TGTGCCAGCTCCCCCCGCGTTTCAGGGCAAACAAAAAACATTCAGTACTTC
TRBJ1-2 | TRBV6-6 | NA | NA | CASSLQSGGGYTF | TGTGCCAGCAGTTTACAGTCTGGAGGGGGCTACACCTTC
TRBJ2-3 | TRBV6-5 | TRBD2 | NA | CASRSGGATDTQYF | TGTGCCAGCAGAAGCGGGGGGGCCACAGATACGCAGTATTTT
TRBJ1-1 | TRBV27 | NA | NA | CASSLYSRWNAEAFF | TGTGCCAGCAGTTTATACTCCAGATGGAACGCTGAAGCTTTCTTT
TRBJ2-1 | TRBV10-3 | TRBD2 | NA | CAISEGGGVDEQFF | TGTGCCATCAGTGAAGGCGGGGGGGTCGATGAGCAGTTCTTC
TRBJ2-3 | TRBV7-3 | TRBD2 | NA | CASSLIGTKTDTQYF | TGTGCCAGCAGCTTAATTGGGACTAAGACAGATACGCAGTATTTT
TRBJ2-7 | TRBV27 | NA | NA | CASSLCTVCEQYF | TGTGCCAGCAGTTTATGTACAGTTTGCGAGCAGTACTTC
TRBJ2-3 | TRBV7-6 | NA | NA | CASSPRAVSTDTQYF | TGTGCCAGCAGCCCAAGGGCGGTAAGCACAGATACGCAGTATTTT
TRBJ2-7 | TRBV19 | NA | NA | CASSMGKGGYEQYF | TGTGCCAGTAGTATGGGAAAGGGCGGCTACGAGCAGTACTTC
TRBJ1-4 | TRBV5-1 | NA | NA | CASSLASGLANEKLFF | TGCGCCAGCAGCTTGGCTTCAGGGCTGGCTAATGAAAAACTGTTTTTT
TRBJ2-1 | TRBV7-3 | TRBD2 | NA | CASSLLAGGSEQFF | TGTGCCAGCAGCTTACTAGCGGGGGGGAGTGAGCAGTTCTTC
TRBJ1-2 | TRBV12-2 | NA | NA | CASRLQKTRRRVIYGYTF | TGTGCAAGTCGCTTGCAAAAGACCAGACGGAGAGTTATCTATGGCTACACCTTC
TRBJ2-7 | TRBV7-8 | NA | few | CASSGGTYEQYF | TGTGCCAGCAGCGGGGGGACCTACGAGCAGTACTTC
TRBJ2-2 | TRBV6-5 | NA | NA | CASSYSTSSLGELFF | TGTGCCAGCAGTTACTCGACCTCTTCCCTGGGGGAGCTGTTTTTT
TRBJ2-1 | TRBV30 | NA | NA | CAWSPAYGYNEQFF | TGTGCCTGGAGCCCGGCCTACGGCTACAATGAGCAGTTCTTC
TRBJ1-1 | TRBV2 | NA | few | CASIGRHNRDRKTEAFF | TGTGCCAGCATTGGTAGGCATAACCGGGATCGGAAAACTGAAGCTTTCTTT
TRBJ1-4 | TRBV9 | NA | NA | CASSVDPTAPEKLFF | TGTGCCAGCAGCGTAGATCCGACAGCCCCGGAAAAACTGTTTTTT
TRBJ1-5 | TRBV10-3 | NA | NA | CAISEGYNQPQHF | TGTGCCATCAGTGAGGGGTACAATCAGCCCCAGCATTTT
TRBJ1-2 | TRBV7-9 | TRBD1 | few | CASSQETGGSNYGYTF | TGTGCCAGCAGCCAAGAGACAGGGGGCTCTAACTATGGCTACACCTTC
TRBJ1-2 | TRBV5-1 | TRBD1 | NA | CASRRTGDGYTF | TGCGCCAGCAGACGGACAGGGGACGGCTACACCTTC
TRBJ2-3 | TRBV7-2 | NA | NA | CASSPRASARTDTQYF | TGTGCCAGCAGCCCCCGAGCGTCCGCACGCACAGATACGCAGTATTTT
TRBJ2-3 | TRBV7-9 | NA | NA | CASSLTGASTDTQYF | TGTGCCAGCAGCCTAACAGGAGCTAGCACAGATACGCAGTATTTT
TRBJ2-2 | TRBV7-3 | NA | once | CASSLASGANTGELFF | TGTGCCAGCAGCTTAGCATCGGGGGCGAACACCGGGGAGCTGTTTTTT
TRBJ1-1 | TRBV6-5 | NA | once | CASSYSKNTEAFF | TGTGCCAGCAGTTACTCTAAGAACACTGAAGCTTTCTTT
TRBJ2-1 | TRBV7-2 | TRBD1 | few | CASSIWDRQRVNNEQFF | TGTGCCAGCAGCATCTGGGACAGACAGCGCGTGAACAATGAGCAGTTCTTC
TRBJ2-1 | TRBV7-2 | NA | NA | CASSLRRRGLYNEQFF | TGTGCCAGCAGCTTAAGGCGCCGGGGGCTCTACAATGAGCAGTTCTTC
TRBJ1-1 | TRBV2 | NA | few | CASSVFNTEAFF | TGTGCCAGCAGCGTGTTTAACACTGAAGCTTTCTTT
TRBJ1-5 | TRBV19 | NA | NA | CASSPILVRPSNQPQHF | TGTGCCAGTAGTCCCATCCTGGTGAGACCGAGCAATCAGCCCCAGCATTTT
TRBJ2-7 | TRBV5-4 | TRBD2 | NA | CASSLRGLAGAEQYF | TGTGCCAGCAGCTTGAGGGGGCTAGCGGGGGCCGAGCAGTACTTC
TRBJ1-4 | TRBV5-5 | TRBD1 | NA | CASSLLPRTGEKLFF | TGTGCCAGCAGCTTGCTCCCCAGGACAGGGGAAAAACTGTTTTTT
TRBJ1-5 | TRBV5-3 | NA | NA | CARTGIQVKAPQHF | TGTGCCAGAACCGGGATACAGGTGAAGGCGCCCCAGCATTTT
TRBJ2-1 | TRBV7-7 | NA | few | CASSSSEGNEQFF | TGTGCCAGCAGCTCGTCCGAGGGGAATGAGCAGTTCTTC
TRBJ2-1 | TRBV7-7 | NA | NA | CASSLLGGGEQFF | TGTGCCAGCAGCTTATTGGGTGGGGGGGAGCAGTTCTTC
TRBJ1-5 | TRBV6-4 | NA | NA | CASSDAGGTSLGGNQPQHF | TGTGCCAGCAGTGACGCGGGGGGGACCTCCCTCGGCGGCAATCAGCCCCAGCATTTT
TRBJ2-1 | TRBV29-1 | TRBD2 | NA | CSVGLAGRYSSYNEQFF | TGCAGCGTCGGACTAGCGGGGAGGTATAGCTCCTACAATGAGCAGTTCTTC
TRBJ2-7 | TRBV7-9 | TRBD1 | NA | CASSLTGGAYYEQYF | TGTGCCAGCAGTCTAACAGGGGGAGCCTACTACGAGCAGTACTTC
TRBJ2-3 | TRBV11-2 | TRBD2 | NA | CASSSGTSGVFYDTQYF | TGTGCCAGCAGCTCAGGGACTAGCGGGGTGTTTTATGATACGCAGTATTTT
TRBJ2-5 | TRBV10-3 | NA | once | CAISEREPETQYF | TGTGCCATCAGTGAGAGGGAGCCGGAGACCCAGTACTTC
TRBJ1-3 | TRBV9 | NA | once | CASSLEGLSGNTIYF | TGTGCCAGCAGCCTGGAGGGGCTCTCTGGAAACACCATATATTTT
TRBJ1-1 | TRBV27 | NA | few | CASTPRAGETEAFF | TGTGCCAGCACCCCTCGGGCGGGGGAAACTGAAGCTTTCTTT
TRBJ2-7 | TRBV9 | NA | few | CASSVSWGRSYEQYF | TGTGCCAGCAGCGTATCGTGGGGACGCTCCTACGAGCAGTACTTC
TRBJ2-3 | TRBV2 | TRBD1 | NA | CASRDRERTQYF | TGTGCCAGCAGGGACAGGGAAAGAACGCAGTATTTT
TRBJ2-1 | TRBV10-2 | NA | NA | CASRDNEQFF | TGCGCCAGCAGAGACAATGAGCAGTTCTTC